These 30 T cell receptor beta chains were sequenced from one sample in a study of beta chain features in type 1 diabetes. Expressed TCRB transcripts were sequenced after all isolated RNA was converted to cDNA. Clones were sequenced by immunoSEQ multiplex PCR, and TCRdb holds only the in-frame ones, with some missing. This table holds about 240,000 clones, roughly 14% found once. Study observations and caveats: Shorter TCRB CDR3s, moderately but significantly so, marked every one of the four CD4+ subsets in Type 1 diabetes patients.

Antigens of these TCRs are unknown. The material sequenced was naive CD4+ T cells from blood. Every receptor here comes from a young man with type 1 diabetes.

This chain links TRBV2 with TRBJ2-1; 7 nucleotides line up with TRBD1. The CDR3 runs to 12 residues. CDR1 is SNHLY and CDR2 is FYNNEI in the germline V gene. V lost 4 bases to trimming and J lost 12 bases; unmatched junction nucleotides: 6. The CDR3 nucleotides are TGTGCCAGCAGTGTTACAGGGGAGACGCAGTTCTTC. This translates into CASSVTGETQFF.

This clone has a handful of counts. The chain employs TRBV6-5 and TRBJ2-7, with TRBD1 matching over 8 bases. The V gene end was trimmed by 6 bases and the J gene end by 6 bases; junction bases not matched to a gene: 7. The CDR3 totals 13 residues. From germline, CDR1 is MNHEY and CDR2 SVGAGI. CDR3 amino acids: CASSIGDRREQYF. The CDR3 nucleotides read TGTGCCAGCAGCATAGGGGACAGGCGCGAGCAGTACTTC.

The chain recombines TRBV1 with TRBJ2-3; the table calls TRBD2, which could not be checked here. TRBV1 constitutes a pseudogene. The CDR3 runs to 16 residues. CDR3 region: CTSSQDLRAPADTQYF. In DNA form, the CDR3 reads TGCACCAGCAGCCAAGATTTGCGGGCCCCCGCAGATACGCAGTATTTT.

This chain joins TRBV5-4 and TRBJ1-6, with D perhaps matching TRBD1 (5 bases). The germline V gene encodes CDR1 SGHNT and CDR2 YYREEE (reference sequence). The CDR3 extends over 17 amino acids. Trimming removed 0 bases at V and 7 bases at J, with 17 bases between. The CDR3 region has the DNA TGTGCCAGCAGCTTGGTCCCTTCGACAGACGCGAATTCACCCCTCCACTTT. It translates to CASSLVPSTDANSPLHF.

This chain joins TRBV29-1 and TRBJ1-5; 11 bases fit TRBD1. CDR3 length: 14 residues. Per the germline V gene, CDR1 is SQVTM and CDR2 is ANQGSEA. V shed 4 bases, J shed 4 bases, and the junction held 3 bases outside the gene matches. The CDR3 loop reads CSVGTGGLNQPQHF. CDR3 sequence (DNA): TGCAGCGTTGGGACAGGGGGCTTAAATCAGCCCCAGCATTTT.

The chain combines TRBV30 with TRBJ2-2, with TRBD1 identical over 9 bases. The CDR3 consists of 15 residues. With V trimmed by 1 base and J by 0 bases, 0 bases remained unmatched. Germline lookup yields CDR1 GTSNPN and CDR2 SVGIG (reference sequence). CDR3 DNA: TGTGCCTGGAGTGGGGACAGGGCGAACACCGGGGAGCTGTTTTTT. Its translation is CAWSGDRANTGELFF. Together with reference TRBV30 and TRBJ2-2, the CDR3 gives the full variable domain: SQTIHQWPATLVQPVGSPLSLECTVEGTSNPNLYWYRQAAGRGLQLLFYSVGIGQISSEVPQNLSASRPQDRQFILSSKKLLLSDSGFYLCAWSGDRANTGELFFGEGSRLTVL.

In this sample, this clone turned up a few times. This CDR3 is also generated by other DNA sequences in the sample. The chain has TRBV7-9 and TRBJ2-6; maybe TRBD1 (6 bases). CDR1 and CDR2 (germline): SEHNR, FQNEAQ (reference sequence). V lost 3 bases and J lost 0, with 9 bases in between. The CDR3 covers 16 residues. The CDR3 sequence is CASSFGQSSGANVLTF. In nucleotides, the CDR3 is TGTGCCAGCAGCTTCGGACAGAGCTCTGGGGCCAACGTCCTGACTTTC.

This chain uses TRBV5-1 with TRBJ2-5; tentatively, D is TRBD1 (5 bases). Germline V gene sequence: CDR1 SGHRS, CDR2 YFSETQ. The ends were cut back, 0 bases at V and 2 bases at J, with 14 bases in the middle. There are 16 residues in the CDR3. The CDR3 region is CASSLVRGALQETQYF. CDR3 in DNA: TGCGCCAGCAGCTTGGTTAGGGGCGCCCTTCAAGAGACCCAGTACTTC.

The genes are TRBV28 and TRBJ1-2; 10 bases agree with TRBD1. V trimming: 1 base; J trimming: 9 bases; junction bases outside the gene matches: 8. CDR3 length equals 15 residues. Germline V CDR1 and CDR2: MDHEN, SYDVKM. CDR3 in DNA: TGTGCCAGCAGTTTATCCCGACAGGGGGCGAAGAGCTACACCTTC. It translates to CASSLSRQGAKSYTF.

J is TRBJ2-3 and V is TRBV6-1; D gene ambiguous. V was shortened by 10 bases and J by 4 bases, with 15 bases between the two germline ends. Germline values: CDR1 MNHNS, CDR2 SASEGT. The CDR3 runs 13 residues. For the CDR3, the DNA is TGTGCCATCACCCCTGGCCGGGCAGATACGCAGTATTTT. Its translation: CAITPGRADTQYF.

The V and J genes are TRBV27 and TRBJ2-1, with 12 bases fitting TRBD2. The CDR3 runs 15 residues. Germline CDR1 is MNHEY and CDR2 is SMNVEV (reference sequence). The V gene end was trimmed by 8 bases and the J gene end by 7 bases; junction bases not matched to a gene: 9. Here the CDR3 reads CASRVTSGSRNEQFF. CDR3 sequence (DNA): TGTGCCAGCCGAGTGACTAGCGGGAGTCGAAATGAGCAGTTCTTC.

This clone occurred a few times. The chain is built from TRBV6-5 and TRBJ1-1, with 8 nucleotides matching TRBD1. Germline V gives CDR1 MNHEY, CDR2 SVGAGI. The CDR3 has 15 amino acids. With 8 bases clipped from V and 8 bases from J, the junction kept 16 bases outside the gene matches. CDR3 nucleotides: TGTGCCAGCTGTAGATACCCAGGGGGCTCGTGGGAAGCTTTCTTT. Its translation: CASCRYPGGSWEAFF.

This clone was seen a handful of times. The chain has TRBV5-1 and TRBJ2-1; 7 positions agree with TRBD2. V shed 4 bases, J shed 1 base, and the junction held 8 bases outside the gene matches. The CDR3 loop spans 16 amino acids. CDR1 is SGHRS and CDR2 is YFSETQ in the germline V gene. CDR3 bases: TGCGCCAGCAGCCCTCTTAGCGGGTCGTCCTACAATGAGCAGTTCTTC. It specifies CASSPLSGSSYNEQFF.

The gene calls are TRBV4-1 and TRBJ1-2; 9 bases match TRBD1. Germline trimming cut 2 bases from V and 6 bases from J; bases unmatched to any gene: 4. Germline values: CDR1 MGHRA, CDR2 YSYEKL. This CDR3 has 14 residues. CDR3 in amino acids: CASSQPGQGNGYTF. The CDR3, as DNA: TGCGCCAGCAGCCAACCGGGACAGGGAAATGGCTACACCTTC.

This rearrangement joins TRBV5-8 to TRBJ2-3; D gene unclear. This CDR3 has 13 amino acids. The germline gives CDR1 SGHTS, CDR2 YDEGEE. The V gene lost 2 bases and the J gene lost 2 bases, with 6 bases spanning the gap. The CDR3, as DNA: TGTGCCAGCAGCTTTGGCCACACAGATACGCAGTATTTT. Translation gives CASSFGHTDTQYF.

The chain has TRBV15 and TRBJ1-1, with D hard to call. CDR1 and CDR2 from the germline V gene are LNHNV and YYDKDF (reference sequence). The CDR3 runs to 16 residues. Trimming removed 0 bases from V and 0 bases from J, with 11 bases in between. For the CDR3, the DNA is TGTGCCACCAGCAGAGATAATACGGGAGTGAACACTGAAGCTTTCTTT. It encodes CATSRDNTGVNTEAFF.

This clone was found a few times. This sequence joins TRBV5-1 and TRBJ2-1; D is possibly TRBD2 (7 bases). The CDR3 totals 16 residues. Trimming took off 1 base at V and 2 bases at J, with 13 bases between the two ends. The V gene's germline CDR1 is SGHRS and CDR2 YFSETQ. The CDR3 protein is CASSLRGGGPYNEQFF. The CDR3 nucleotides are TGCGCCAGCAGCTTGAGGGGGGGAGGGCCCTACAATGAGCAGTTCTTC.

This clone has a handful of counts. The V gene is TRBV30, the J gene TRBJ2-3; weak D call: TRBD2 (5 bases). CDR3 length equals 14 residues. The ends were cut back, 3 bases at V and 3 bases at J, with 13 bases in the middle. The germline gives CDR1 GTSNPN, CDR2 SVGIG (reference sequence). CDR3 DNA sequence: TGTGCCTGGAGGGTTACGGGGAGAACAGATACGCAGTATTTT. It is translated as CAWRVTGRTDTQYF.

This clone was counted between two and nine times. The chain recombines TRBV19 with TRBJ2-1; 7 nucleotides agree with TRBD1. Germline-derived CDR1 and CDR2 are LNHDA and SQIVND (reference sequence). With 3 bases clipped from V and 8 bases from J, the junction kept 7 bases outside the gene matches. The CDR3 totals 14 residues. The DNA of the CDR3 is TGTGCCAGTAGTATGGGGCAGGGGGTCCATGAGCAGTTCTTC. Protein: CASSMGQGVHEQFF.

CDR3 protein: CASSLGLAGTGELFF. The CDR3 DNA reads as TGTGCCAGCAGCTTGGGACTAGCGGGCACCGGGGAGCTGTTTTTT. This chain joins TRBV7-2 and TRBJ2-2, with 12 bases fitting TRBD2. From germline, CDR1 is SGHTA and CDR2 FQGNSA. V lost 3 bases to trimming and J lost 4 bases; unmatched junction nucleotides: 0. The CDR3 loop spans 15 amino acids.

The gene calls are TRBV9 and TRBJ2-1, with D possibly TRBD2 on 6 matching bases. The V and J ends lost 1 base and 0 bases respectively, with 11 bases between them. CDR1 and CDR2 from the germline V gene are SGDLS and YYNGEE. This CDR3 has 16 amino acids. CDR3: CASSVTGVSSYNEQFF. Written as DNA, the CDR3 is TGTGCCAGCAGCGTAACGGGGGTCAGCTCCTACAATGAGCAGTTCTTC.

This clone occurred a few times. The junction differs from germline at one of its ends, possibly a read error. The chain recombines TRBV7-8 with TRBJ2-7; 7 bases align to TRBD1. Germline CDR1 reads SGHVS; CDR2 reads FQNEAQ. There are 15 residues in the CDR3. The CDR3 sequence: CASSPRDSPSSEQYF. In nucleotides, the CDR3 is TGTGCCAGCAGCCCCCGGGACAGTCCCTCCTCCGAGCAGTACTTC.

This clone was seen a handful of times. V gene TRBV7-6 combines with J gene TRBJ1-2; weak D call: TRBD1 (6 bases). V was pared by 1 base and J by 6 bases, with 12 bases between. Germline V gene data show CDR1 as SGHVS and CDR2 as FNYEAQ. The length of the CDR3 is 14 residues. The CDR3 region has the DNA TGTGCCAGCAGCTTAGAAGCGGGGGGGCATGGCTACACCTTC. This codes for CASSLEAGGHGYTF.

V gene TRBV21-1 combines with J gene TRBJ2-5; the tabulated D call, TRBD1, remains unverified against the DNA. TRBV21-1 is noted as a pseudogene. This CDR3 has 9 residues. The DNA for the CDR3 is TGTGCCAGCAGCTTGACAGAGTACTTC. Its protein product is CASSLTEYF.

The rearrangement uses TRBV9 and TRBJ2-7; D may be TRBD1 (6 bases). The CDR3 extends over 15 amino acids. V lost 0 bases and J 4 bases, leaving 14 bases between the germline ends. CDR1 and CDR2 (germline): SGDLS, YYNGEE. The CDR3 loop reads CASSVVPGQLYEQYF. Written as DNA, the CDR3 is TGTGCCAGCAGCGTAGTGCCCGGACAGTTGTACGAGCAGTACTTC.

The table lists this clone with a few counts. The chain employs TRBV2 and TRBJ1-1; a weak D match, TRBD1 (5 bases). Germline loops: CDR1 SNHLY, CDR2 FYNNEI. The V and J ends lost 4 bases and 1 base respectively, with 13 bases between them. The CDR3 contains 15 residues. CDR3 coding DNA: TGTGCCAGCAGTGGAGACAGTTTAGGGAACACTGAAGCTTTCTTT. Amino acid sequence: CASSGDSLGNTEAFF.

The CDR3 DNA follows: TGTGCCTGGAGTGGACTCAATCAGCCCCAGCATTTT. Its translation: CAWSGLNQPQHF. The V call is TRBV30, the J call TRBJ1-5; D is unresolved. The germline gives CDR1 GTSNPN, CDR2 SVGIG (reference sequence). CDR3 length equals 12 residues. With 1 base removed from V and 3 bases from J, the gap between germline ends came to 4 bases. Using reference TRBV30 and TRBJ1-5 for the parts outside the CDR3, the full variable domain is SQTIHQWPATLVQPVGSPLSLECTVEGTSNPNLYWYRQAAGRGLQLLFYSVGIGQISSEVPQNLSASRPQDRQFILSSKKLLLSDSGFYLCAWSGLNQPQHFGDGTRLSIL.

The chain carries TRBV29-1 and TRBJ1-1; D possibly corresponds to TRBD1 (6 bases). The CDR3 is made up of 14 amino acids. Germline V gene lookup returns CDR1 SQVTM and CDR2 ANQGSEA. Trimming removed 4 bases from V and 3 bases from J, with 15 bases in between. The CDR3 protein is CSVGGGRVYTEAFF. CDR3 nucleotide sequence: TGCAGCGTTGGGGGGGGCAGGGTGTACACTGAAGCTTTCTTT.

This clone was counted a few times. For the CDR3, the DNA is TGTGCCAGCAGTGGTCCTAGCGGGGGAAACAATGAGCAGTTCTTC. Translation: CASSGPSGGNNEQFF. The chain recombines TRBV6-1 with TRBJ2-1; TRBD2 matches 10 bases. V gave up 4 bases and J gave up 5 bases; unmatched junction bases: 5. Looked up from germline, CDR1 is MNHNS and CDR2 is SASEGT. The CDR3 runs 15 residues.

The chain carries TRBV9 and TRBJ2-6; no clear D gene. The V gene lost 0 bases and the J gene lost 13 bases, with 14 bases spanning the gap. Germline-derived CDR1 and CDR2 are SGDLS and YYNGEE. The CDR3 sequence is 14 residues long. As DNA, the CDR3 is TGTGCCAGCAGCGTAGCCTTATCGCCGCAGGTCCTGACTTTC. It yields the protein CASSVALSPQVLTF.